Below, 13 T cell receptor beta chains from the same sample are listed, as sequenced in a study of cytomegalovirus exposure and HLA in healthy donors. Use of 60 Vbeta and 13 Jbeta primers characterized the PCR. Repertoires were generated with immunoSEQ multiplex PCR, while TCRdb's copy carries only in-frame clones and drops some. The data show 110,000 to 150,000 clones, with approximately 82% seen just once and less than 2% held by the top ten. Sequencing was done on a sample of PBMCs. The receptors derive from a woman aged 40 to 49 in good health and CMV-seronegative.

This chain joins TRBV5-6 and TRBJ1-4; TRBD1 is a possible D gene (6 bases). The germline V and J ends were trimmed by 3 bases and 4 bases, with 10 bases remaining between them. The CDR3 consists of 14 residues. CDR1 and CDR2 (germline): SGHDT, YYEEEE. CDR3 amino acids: CASSSRGLNEKLFF. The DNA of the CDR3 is TGTGCCAGCAGCTCGCGGGGGCTTAATGAAAAACTGTTTTTT. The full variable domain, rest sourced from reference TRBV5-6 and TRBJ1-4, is DAGVTQSPTHLIKTRGQQVTLRCSPKSGHDTVSWYQQALGQGPQFIFQYYEEEERQRGNFPDRFSGHQFPNYSSELNVNALLLGDSALYLCASSSRGLNEKLFFGSGTQLSVL.

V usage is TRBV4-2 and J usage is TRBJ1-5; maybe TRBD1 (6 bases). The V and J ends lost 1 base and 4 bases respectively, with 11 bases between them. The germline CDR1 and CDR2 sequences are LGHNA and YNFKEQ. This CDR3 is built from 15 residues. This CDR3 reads CASSQGTGQNQPQHF. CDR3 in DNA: TGTGCCAGCAGCCAAGGTACAGGGCAAAATCAGCCCCAGCATTTT.

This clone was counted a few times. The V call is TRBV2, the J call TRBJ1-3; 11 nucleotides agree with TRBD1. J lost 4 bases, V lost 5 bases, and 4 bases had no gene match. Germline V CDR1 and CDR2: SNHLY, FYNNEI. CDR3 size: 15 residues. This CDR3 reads CASSFGQGAGNTIYF. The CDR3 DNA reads TGTGCCAGCAGTTTTGGACAGGGGGCCGGAAACACCATATATTTT. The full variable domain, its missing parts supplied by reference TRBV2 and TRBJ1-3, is EPEVTQTPSHQVTQMGQEVILRCVPISNHLYFYWYRQILGQKVEFLVSFYNNEISEKSEIFDDQFSVERPDGSNFTLKIRSTKLEDSAMYFCASSFGQGAGNTIYFGEGSWLTVV.

The CDR3 DNA sequence: TGTGCCACCAGCCGGGGAGAGTATGGCTACACCTTC. The encoded protein is CATSRGEYGYTF. This rearrangement joins TRBV15 to TRBJ1-2; D uncertain. The germline V gene encodes CDR1 LNHNV and CDR2 YYDKDF (reference sequence). CDR3 length: 12 residues. V was pared by 5 bases and J by 5 bases, with 9 bases between.

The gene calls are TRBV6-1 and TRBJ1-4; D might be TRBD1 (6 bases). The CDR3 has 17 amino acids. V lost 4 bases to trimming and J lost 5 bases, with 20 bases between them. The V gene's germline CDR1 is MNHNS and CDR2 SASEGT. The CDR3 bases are TGTGCCAGCAGTGTTTGGGGGCTGACAGTCAACAATGAAAAACTGTTTTTT. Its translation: CASSVWGLTVNNEKLFF.

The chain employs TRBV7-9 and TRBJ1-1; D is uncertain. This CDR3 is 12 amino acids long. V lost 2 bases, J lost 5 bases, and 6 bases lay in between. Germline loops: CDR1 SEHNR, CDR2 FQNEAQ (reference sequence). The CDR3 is CASSLFYTEAFF. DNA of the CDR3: TGTGCCAGCAGCTTATTTTATACTGAAGCTTTCTTT.

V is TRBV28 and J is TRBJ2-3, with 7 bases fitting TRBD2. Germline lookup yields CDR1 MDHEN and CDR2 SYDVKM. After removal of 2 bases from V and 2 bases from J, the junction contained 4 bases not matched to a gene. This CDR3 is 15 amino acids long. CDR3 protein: CASSLPLAPTDTQYF. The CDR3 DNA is TGTGCCAGCAGTTTACCACTAGCGCCCACAGATACGCAGTATTTT.

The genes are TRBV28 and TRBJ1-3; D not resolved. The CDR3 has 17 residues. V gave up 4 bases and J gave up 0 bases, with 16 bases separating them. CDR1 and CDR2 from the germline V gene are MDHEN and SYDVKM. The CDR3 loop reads CASSSLNWRSSGNTIYF. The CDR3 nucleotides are TGTGCCAGCAGTTCTCTTAACTGGCGGAGCTCTGGAAACACCATATATTTT. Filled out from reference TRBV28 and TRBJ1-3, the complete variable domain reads DVKVTQSSRYLVKRTGEKVFLECVQDMDHENMFWYRQDPGLGLRLIYFSYDVKMKEKGDIPEGYSVSREKKERFSLILESASTNQTSMYLCASSSLNWRSSGNTIYFGEGSWLTVV.

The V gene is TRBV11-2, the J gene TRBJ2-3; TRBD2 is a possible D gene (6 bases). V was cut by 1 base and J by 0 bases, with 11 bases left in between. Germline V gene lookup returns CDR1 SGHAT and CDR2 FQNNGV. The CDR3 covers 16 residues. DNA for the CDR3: TGTGCCAGCAGCTTAGTCGGCGGGACTAGCACAGATACGCAGTATTTT. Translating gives CASSLVGGTSTDTQYF.

The CDR3 DNA follows: TGTGCCAGCAGCTTAGATAGTGCTAGCGGGAGTTATGAGCAGTTCTTC. Its protein is CASSLDSASGSYEQFF. V and J are TRBV11-2 and TRBJ2-1, with TRBD2 identical over 10 bases. Germline-derived CDR1 and CDR2 are SGHAT and FQNNGV. The CDR3 is made up of 16 amino acids. With 0 bases clipped from V and 8 bases from J, the junction kept 7 bases outside the gene matches.

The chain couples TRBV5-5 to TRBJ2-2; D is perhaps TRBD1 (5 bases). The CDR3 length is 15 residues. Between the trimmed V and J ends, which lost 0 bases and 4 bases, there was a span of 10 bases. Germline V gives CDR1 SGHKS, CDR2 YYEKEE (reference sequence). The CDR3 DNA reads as TGTGCCAGCAGCTTGGGCAGGGTGATCACCGGGGAGCTGTTTTTT. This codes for CASSLGRVITGELFF. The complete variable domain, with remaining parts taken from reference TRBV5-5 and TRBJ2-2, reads DAGVTQSPTHLIKTRGQQVTLRCSPISGHKSVSWYQQVLGQGPQFIFQYYEKEERGRGNFPDRFSARQFPNYSSELNVNALLLGDSALYLCASSLGRVITGELFFGEGSRLTVL.

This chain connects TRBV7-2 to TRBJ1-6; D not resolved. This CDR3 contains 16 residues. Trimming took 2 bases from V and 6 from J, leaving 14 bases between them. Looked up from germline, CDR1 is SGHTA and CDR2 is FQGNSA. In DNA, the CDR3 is TGTGCCAGCAGCTTATTTGCCCTGGCCCTTAATTCACCCCTCCACTTT. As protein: CASSLFALALNSPLHF.

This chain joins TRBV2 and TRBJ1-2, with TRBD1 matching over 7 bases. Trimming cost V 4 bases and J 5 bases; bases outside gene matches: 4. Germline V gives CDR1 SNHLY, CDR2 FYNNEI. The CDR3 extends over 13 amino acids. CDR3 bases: TGTGCCAGCAGTGTTAAGGGGGCTTATGGCTACACCTTC. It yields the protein CASSVKGAYGYTF. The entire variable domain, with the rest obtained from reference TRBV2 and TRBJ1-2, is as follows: EPEVTQTPSHQVTQMGQEVILRCVPISNHLYFYWYRQILGQKVEFLVSFYNNEISEKSEIFDDQFSVERPDGSNFTLKIRSTKLEDSAMYFCASSVKGAYGYTFGSGTRLTVV.